The 22 T cell receptor beta chains reported below all come from one sample, sequenced in a study of radiation and T cells in renal cell carcinoma. Assay: immunoSEQ multiplex PCR; the TCRdb copy retains only in-frame clones and omits some. In the table there are 70,000 or so clones, around 76% of which are singletons. As to time point: blood 2 weeks post-SBRT. The sample's treatment: 15 Gy SBRT to primary tumor, nephrectomy 4 weeks later. The sequenced sample was blood, obtained from a patient whose treatment included radiotherapy and nephrectomy. Every receptor here comes from a man aged 55-75 years with renal cell carcinoma.

This chain connects TRBV6-1 to TRBJ2-7; D perhaps matches TRBD2 (6 bases). Germline CDR1 and CDR2: MNHNS and SASEGT. V lost 5 bases to trimming and J lost 3 bases, with 17 bases between them. The CDR3 loop spans 15 amino acids. The CDR3 DNA is TGTGCCAGCAGTTCTTTTGAGCGGGCGTACTACGAGCAGTACTTC. It codes for CASSSFERAYYEQYF.

In this sample, this clone turned up a few times. The chain's CDR3 is CATRAAEAFF. The CDR3 DNA reads TGTGCCACCAGAGCGGCTGAAGCTTTCTTT. This rearrangement joins TRBV6-1 to TRBJ1-1; D unresolved. The CDR3 spans 10 residues. V lost 10 bases to trimming and J lost 6 bases, with 9 bases between them. In germline, CDR1 is MNHNS, CDR2 SASEGT.

The chain is built from TRBV27 and TRBJ2-3; TRBD2 might be the D (7 bases). Germline V gives CDR1 MNHEY, CDR2 SMNVEV (reference sequence). CDR3 length: 13 residues. Trimming cost V 5 bases and J 7 bases, with 13 bases left between them. The CDR3 coding sequence is TGTGCCAGCAGTCTCGGGGGGCGGAATACGCAGTATTTT. It is translated as CASSLGGRNTQYF.

V usage is TRBV10-1 and J usage is TRBJ2-5, with D perhaps TRBD1 or TRBD2 (5 bases each). Per the germline V gene, CDR1 is WNHNN and CDR2 is SYGVQD (reference sequence). The V gene lost 4 bases and the J gene lost 5 bases, with 11 bases spanning the gap. CDR3 size: 13 residues. CDR3 coding DNA: TGCGCCAGCAGTGGAGGTGGGACGGAGACCCAGTACTTC. It yields the protein CASSGGGTETQYF.

The chain employs TRBV27 and TRBJ1-1; D possibly corresponds to TRBD1 (5 bases). V lost 6 bases to trimming and J lost 1 base, with 9 bases between them. This CDR3 is built from 13 residues. Per germline, CDR1 MNHEY and CDR2 SMNVEV (reference sequence). This CDR3 reads CASRGPRNTEAFF. Here the CDR3 DNA reads TGTGCCAGCAGGGGACCCAGGAACACTGAAGCTTTCTTT.

This sequence joins TRBV18 and TRBJ2-2; D is ambiguous. CDR3 length equals 13 residues. The V end lost 1 base, the J end lost 7 bases, and 7 bases lay between the germline ends. Germline V gene sequence: CDR1 KGHSH, CDR2 LQKENI. The CDR3 coding sequence is TGTGCCAGCTCACCACGGGATAACGGGGAGCTGTTTTTT. It codes for CASSPRDNGELFF.

The chain joins TRBV5-1 to TRBJ1-4; D gene uncertain. V dropped 3 bases and J dropped 0 bases, with 9 bases sitting between them. Per germline, CDR1 SGHRS and CDR2 YFSETQ. This CDR3 has 15 residues. In DNA form, the CDR3 reads TGCGCCAGCAGCTCGCTAACCACAACTAATGAAAAACTGTTTTTT. Its protein product is CASSSLTTTNEKLFF.

This clone has only a few counts. This chain uses TRBV9 with TRBJ2-3; 11 bases fit TRBD2. Per germline, CDR1 SGDLS and CDR2 YYNGEE. There are 15 residues in the CDR3. V shed 2 bases, J shed 6 bases, and the junction held 5 bases outside the gene matches. The CDR3 DNA is TGTGCCAGCAGCGTTCTAGCGGGAGGTGGGGATACGCAGTATTTT. Translated, it gives CASSVLAGGGDTQYF.

The chain is built from TRBV19 and TRBJ2-2; D not certain. With 4 bases removed from V and 0 bases from J, the gap between germline ends came to 9 bases. Germline CDR1 and CDR2: LNHDA and SQIVND (reference sequence). The CDR3 spans 15 residues. CDR3 protein: CASSKRISNTGELFF. The DNA of the CDR3 is TGTGCCAGTAGTAAGAGAATTTCGAACACCGGGGAGCTGTTTTTT. Full variable domain (outside the CDR3, taken from reference TRBV19 and TRBJ2-2): DGGITQSPKYLFRKEGQNVTLSCEQNLNHDAMYWYRQDPGQGLRLIYYSQIVNDFQKGDIAEGYSVSREKKESFPLTVTSAQKNPTAFYLCASSKRISNTGELFFGEGSRLTVL.

V gene TRBV2 combines with J gene TRBJ2-7, with D perhaps matching TRBD1 or TRBD2 (5 bases each). The CDR3 totals 15 residues. Germline V gene data show CDR1 as SNHLY and CDR2 as FYNNEI. Trimming shortened V by 3 bases and J by 3 bases, and 15 bases separated the two germline ends. The CDR3 protein is CASSDYGTLGYEQYF. In nucleotides, the CDR3 is TGTGCCAGCAGTGATTATGGGACCCTAGGCTACGAGCAGTACTTC. Combining the CDR3 with reference TRBV2 and TRBJ2-7 gives the whole variable domain EPEVTQTPSHQVTQMGQEVILRCVPISNHLYFYWYRQILGQKVEFLVSFYNNEISEKSEIFDDQFSVERPDGSNFTLKIRSTKLEDSAMYFCASSDYGTLGYEQYFGPGTRLTVT.

This clone was observed a few times. This chain links TRBV6-6 with TRBJ1-5, with 11 positions matching TRBD1. The V gene end was trimmed by 5 bases and the J gene end by 3 bases; junction bases not matched to a gene: 3. The length of the CDR3 is 15 residues. Germline V gives CDR1 MNHNY, CDR2 SVGAGI (reference sequence). CDR3 protein: CASSGTGGNNQPQHF. In nucleotides, the CDR3 is TGTGCCAGCAGTGGGACAGGGGGTAACAATCAGCCCCAGCATTTT.

This clone was counted once. The rearrangement joins TRBV11-2 to TRBJ2-3, with D perhaps matching TRBD1 or TRBD2 (6 bases each). V lost 6 bases, J lost 4 bases, and 14 bases lay in between. Germline CDR1 is SGHAT and CDR2 is FQNNGV. This CDR3 has 14 residues. For the CDR3, the DNA is TGTGCCAGCAGTCCTACTGGGGGGCCAGATACGCAGTATTTT. It yields the protein CASSPTGGPDTQYF.

This clone was observed a few times. This chain connects TRBV4-1 to TRBJ2-1, with D tentatively TRBD2 (6 bases). The CDR3 is 12 residues long. V was clipped by 3 bases and J by 10 bases, with 10 bases between them. Per germline, CDR1 MGHRA and CDR2 YSYEKL. CDR3 in DNA: TGCGCCAGCAGCCAGGGAGGACCGGAGCAGTTCTTC. This gives the protein CASSQGGPEQFF.

This chain links TRBV5-6 with TRBJ2-5, with 7 nucleotides matching TRBD2. The CDR3 spans 16 residues. Germline CDR1 and CDR2: SGHDT and YYEEEE. Trimming at V came to 1 base and at J to 4 bases, leaving 10 bases not matched to a gene. The CDR3 spells CASSLSPGGSGETQYF. CDR3 sequence (DNA): TGTGCCAGCAGCTTGTCCCCGGGAGGTTCGGGAGAGACCCAGTACTTC.

CDR3: CANRDGGSPANTGELFF. CDR3 nucleotide sequence: TGTGCCAACAGGGATGGCGGGAGCCCGGCGAACACCGGGGAGCTGTTTTTT. The chain carries TRBV19 and TRBJ2-2, with D perhaps matching TRBD2 (7 bases). Germline CDR1 LNHDA, CDR2 SQIVND (reference sequence). Trimming shortened V by 10 bases and J by 0 bases, and 21 bases separated the two germline ends. This CDR3 is built from 17 residues.

V gene TRBV7-8 combines with J gene TRBJ2-1; D gene ambiguous. The CDR3 spans 17 residues. Germline CDR1 is SGHVS and CDR2 is FQNEAQ. V gave up 2 bases and J gave up 2 bases, with 16 bases separating them. In DNA, the CDR3 is TGTGCCAGCAGCTTAACAGCAGGTCTAGGACCCTACAATGAGCAGTTCTTC. It specifies CASSLTAGLGPYNEQFF.

This chain joins TRBV11-2 and TRBJ1-1; D possibly corresponds to TRBD1 (5 bases). The CDR3 runs to 14 residues. V was shortened by 3 bases and J by 0 bases, with 8 bases between the two germline ends. Germline V CDR1 and CDR2: SGHAT, FQNNGV. CDR3 sequence reads: CASSLGGVNTEAFF. The DNA for the CDR3 is TGTGCCAGCAGCTTGGGGGGGGTGAACACTGAAGCTTTCTTT. The full variable domain, in which reference TRBV11-2 and TRBJ1-1 provide the parts outside the CDR3, is EAGVAQSPRYKIIEKRQSVAFWCNPISGHATLYWYQQILGQGPKLLIQFQNNGVVDDSQLPKDRFSAERLKGVDSTLKIQPAKLEDSAVYLCASSLGGVNTEAFFGQGTRLTVV.

This chain links TRBV7-8 with TRBJ2-6, with D hard to call. V shed 1 base and J shed 5 bases, with 15 bases lying between them. This CDR3 region has 17 residues. Germline V gives CDR1 SGHVS, CDR2 FQNEAQ. The DNA of the CDR3 is TGTGCCAGCAGCTTAGGTTGGGCCCCCCGGAGGGCCAACGTCCTGACTTTC. Translated: CASSLGWAPRRANVLTF.

The chain has TRBV25-1 and TRBJ1-1; 9 bases are a match to TRBD1. CDR3 length: 14 residues. J was trimmed by 3 bases and V by 7 bases; bases with no gene match: 6. Germline CDR1 is MGHDK and CDR2 is SYGVNS. As DNA, the CDR3 is TGTGCCAGCACGGCCGGGACAGGGTACACTGAAGCTTTCTTT. The encoded protein is CASTAGTGYTEAFF.

The chain recombines TRBV27 with TRBJ2-7; 9 bases are shared with TRBD1. The trim removed 4 bases at V and 3 bases at J, leaving 7 bases unmatched. This CDR3 comprises 15 residues. CDR1 is MNHEY and CDR2 is SMNVEV in the germline V gene (reference sequence). CDR3 in amino acids: CASSSSGTGHYEQYF. The CDR3 DNA is TGTGCCAGCAGTTCCTCCGGGACAGGGCACTACGAGCAGTACTTC.

The chain uses TRBV18 and TRBJ2-7; D not certain. Germline values: CDR1 KGHSH, CDR2 LQKENI. This CDR3 region has 14 residues. Between the trimmed V and J ends, which lost 4 bases and 3 bases, there was a span of 13 bases. The CDR3 nucleotides read TGTGCCAGCTCACATATAGATTATTTCTACGAGCAGTACTTC. This codes for CASSHIDYFYEQYF.

This clone was recorded once. The DNA of the CDR3 is TGTGCCAGTAGTATATGGGATCAGCCCCAGCATTTT. Its translation: CASSIWDQPQHF. This chain uses TRBV19 with TRBJ1-5; D call uncertain. Looked up from germline, CDR1 is LNHDA and CDR2 is SQIVND (reference sequence). The CDR3 has 12 residues. With 2 bases removed from V and 5 bases from J, the gap between germline ends came to 4 bases. The full variable domain, with the rest looked up from reference TRBV19 and TRBJ1-5, is DGGITQSPKYLFRKEGQNVTLSCEQNLNHDAMYWYRQDPGQGLRLIYYSQIVNDFQKGDIAEGYSVSREKKESFPLTVTSAQKNPTAFYLCASSIWDQPQHFGDGTRLSIL.